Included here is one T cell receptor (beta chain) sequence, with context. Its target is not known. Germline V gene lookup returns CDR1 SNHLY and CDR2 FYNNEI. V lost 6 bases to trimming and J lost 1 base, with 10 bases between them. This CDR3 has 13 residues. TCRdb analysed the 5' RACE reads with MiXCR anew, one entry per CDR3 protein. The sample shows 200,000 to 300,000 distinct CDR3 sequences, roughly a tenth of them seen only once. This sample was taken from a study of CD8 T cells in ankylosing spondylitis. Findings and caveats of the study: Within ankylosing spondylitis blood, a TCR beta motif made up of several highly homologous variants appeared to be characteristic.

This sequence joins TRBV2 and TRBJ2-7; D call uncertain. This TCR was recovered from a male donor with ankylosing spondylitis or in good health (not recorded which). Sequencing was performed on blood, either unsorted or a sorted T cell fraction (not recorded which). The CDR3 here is CASRIGQSYEQYF. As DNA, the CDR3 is TGTGCCAGCAGAATCGGGCAGTCCTACGAGCAGTACTTC.